This T cell receptor (beta chain) originates from a study of human thymus T cells. General study findings and limits: Thymic and blood repertoires showed apparently biased V and J gene usage. Related studies found that unrelated individuals share highly overlapping thymic repertoires.

It was from resections taken during corrective heart surgery that the thymus tissue came. Finnish infants who were healthy and having corrective surgery for congenital heart defects made up the donors. This clone was seen a handful of times. What it binds is unknown. Assay used: immunoSEQ multiplex PCR; TCRdb lists only in-frame clones, some missing. The data show roughly 130,000 clones, 90% to 95% seen once. Source material: thymus tissue. The TCR sequence derives from a boy younger than two with a congenital heart defect but otherwise immunologically healthy.

The CDR3 nucleotides read TGTGCCAGCAGTCCCAACCGACAGGACACTGAAGCTTTCTTT. Protein sequence: CASSPNRQDTEAFF. The genes are TRBV27 and TRBJ1-1; D possibly corresponds to TRBD1 (6 bases). This CDR3 comprises 14 residues. Per germline, CDR1 MNHEY and CDR2 SMNVEV (reference sequence). V was shortened by 5 bases and J by 3 bases, with 13 bases between the two germline ends.